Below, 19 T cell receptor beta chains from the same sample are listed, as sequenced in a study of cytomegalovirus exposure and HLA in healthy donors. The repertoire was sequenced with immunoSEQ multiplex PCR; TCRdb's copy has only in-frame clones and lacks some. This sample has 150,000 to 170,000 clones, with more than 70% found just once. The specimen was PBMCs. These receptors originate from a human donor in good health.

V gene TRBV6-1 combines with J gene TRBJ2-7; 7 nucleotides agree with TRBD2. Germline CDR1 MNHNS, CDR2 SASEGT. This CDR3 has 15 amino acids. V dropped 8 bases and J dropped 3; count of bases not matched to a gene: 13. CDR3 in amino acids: CASSASGTFHYEQYF. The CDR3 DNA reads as TGTGCCAGCTCCGCAAGCGGGACGTTTCACTACGAGCAGTACTTC.

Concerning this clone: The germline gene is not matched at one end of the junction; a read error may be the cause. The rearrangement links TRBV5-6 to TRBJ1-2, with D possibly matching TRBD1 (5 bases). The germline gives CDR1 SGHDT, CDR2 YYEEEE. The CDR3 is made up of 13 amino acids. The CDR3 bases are TGTGCCAGCAGCCCGGGACTAAACTCTGGCTACACCTTC. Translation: CASSPGLNSGYTF.

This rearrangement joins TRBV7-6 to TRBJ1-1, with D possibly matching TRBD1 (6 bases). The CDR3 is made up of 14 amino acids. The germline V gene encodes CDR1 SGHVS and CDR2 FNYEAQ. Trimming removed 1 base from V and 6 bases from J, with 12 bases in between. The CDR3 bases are TGTGCCAGCAGCTTAGTACCTCAGGGGCCTGAAGCTTTCTTT. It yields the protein CASSLVPQGPEAFF.

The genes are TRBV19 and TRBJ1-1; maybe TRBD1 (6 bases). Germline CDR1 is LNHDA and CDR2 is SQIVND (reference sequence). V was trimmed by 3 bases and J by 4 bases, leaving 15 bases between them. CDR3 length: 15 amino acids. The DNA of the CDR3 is TGTGCCAGTAGTATTGGACAGCAATTATCCACTGAAGCTTTCTTT. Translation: CASSIGQQLSTEAFF.

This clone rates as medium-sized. CDR3 region: CASNLGQGENGYTF. In DNA, the CDR3 is TGTGCCAGCAACCTGGGACAGGGAGAAAATGGCTACACCTTC. The gene calls are TRBV7-9 and TRBJ1-2, with 9 bases fitting TRBD1. V was pared by 7 bases and J by 6 bases, with 9 bases of the junction left unmatched. The CDR3 runs 14 residues. In germline, CDR1 is SEHNR, CDR2 FQNEAQ (reference sequence).

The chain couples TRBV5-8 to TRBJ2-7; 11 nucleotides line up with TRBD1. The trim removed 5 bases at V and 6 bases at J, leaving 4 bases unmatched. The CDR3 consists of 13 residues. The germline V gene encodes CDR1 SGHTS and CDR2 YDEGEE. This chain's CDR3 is CASSSDRGREQYF. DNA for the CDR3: TGTGCCAGCAGTTCGGACAGGGGGCGCGAGCAGTACTTC.

The CDR3 here is CASSLVGGFTDTQYF. The CDR3 bases are TGTGCCAGCAGCTTAGTAGGGGGATTTACAGATACGCAGTATTTT. The V call is TRBV7-2, the J call TRBJ2-3; tentative D call: TRBD1 (6 bases). The germline gives CDR1 SGHTA, CDR2 FQGNSA. The V end was cut by 1 base, the J end by 3 bases, with 11 bases between. The CDR3 loop spans 15 amino acids.

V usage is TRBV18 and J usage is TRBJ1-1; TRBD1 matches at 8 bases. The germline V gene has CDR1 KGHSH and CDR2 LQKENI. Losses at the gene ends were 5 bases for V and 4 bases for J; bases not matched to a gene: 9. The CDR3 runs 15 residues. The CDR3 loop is CASSIAGGDSTEAFF. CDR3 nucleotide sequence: TGTGCCAGCTCAATTGCAGGGGGCGATAGCACTGAAGCTTTCTTT. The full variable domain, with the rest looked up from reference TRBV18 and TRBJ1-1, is NAGVMQNPRHLVRRRGQEARLRCSPMKGHSHVYWYRQLPEEGLKFMVYLQKENIIDESGMPKERFSAEFPKEGPSILRIQQVVRGDSAAYFCASSIAGGDSTEAFFGQGTRLTVV.

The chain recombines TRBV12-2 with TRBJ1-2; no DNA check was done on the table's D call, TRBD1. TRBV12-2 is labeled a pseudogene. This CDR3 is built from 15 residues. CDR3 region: CASRSRGQGDYGYTF. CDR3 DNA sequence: TGTGCAAGTCGCTCAAGAGGACAGGGCGACTATGGCTACACCTTC.

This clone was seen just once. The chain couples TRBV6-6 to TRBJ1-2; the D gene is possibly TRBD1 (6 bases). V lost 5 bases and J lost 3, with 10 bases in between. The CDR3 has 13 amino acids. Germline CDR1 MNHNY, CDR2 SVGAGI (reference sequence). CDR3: CASSATGDYGYTF. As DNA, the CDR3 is TGTGCCAGCAGTGCGACAGGTGACTATGGCTACACCTTC.

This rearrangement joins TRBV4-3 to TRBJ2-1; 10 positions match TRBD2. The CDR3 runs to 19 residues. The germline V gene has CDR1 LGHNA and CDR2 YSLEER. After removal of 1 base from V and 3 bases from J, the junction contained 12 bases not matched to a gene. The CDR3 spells CASSQGARTSGRHYNEQFF. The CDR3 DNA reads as TGCGCCAGCAGCCAAGGCGCAAGGACTAGCGGAAGACACTACAATGAGCAGTTCTTC.

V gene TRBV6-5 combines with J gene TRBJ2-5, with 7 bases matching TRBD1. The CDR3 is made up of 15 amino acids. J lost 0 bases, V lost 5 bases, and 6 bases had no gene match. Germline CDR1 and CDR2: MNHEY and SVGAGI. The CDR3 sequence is CASSPWTGYQETQYF. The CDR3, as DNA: TGTGCCAGCAGTCCGTGGACAGGTTACCAAGAGACCCAGTACTTC.

CDR3 sequence reads: CASEGGRTDTQYF. The DNA for the CDR3 is TGCGCCAGCGAAGGGGGTAGGACAGATACGCAGTATTTT. The chain employs TRBV5-1 and TRBJ2-3, with D perhaps TRBD1 (6 bases). Trimming stripped 7 bases from V and 3 bases from J, with 12 bases between. The germline CDR1 and CDR2 sequences are SGHRS and YFSETQ. The CDR3 totals 13 residues.

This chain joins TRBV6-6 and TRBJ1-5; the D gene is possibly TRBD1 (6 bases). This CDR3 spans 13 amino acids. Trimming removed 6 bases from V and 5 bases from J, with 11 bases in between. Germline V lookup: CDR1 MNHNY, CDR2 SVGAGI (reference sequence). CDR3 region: CASSYQGYQPQHF. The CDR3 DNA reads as TGTGCCAGCAGCTACCAGGGGTATCAGCCCCAGCATTTT.

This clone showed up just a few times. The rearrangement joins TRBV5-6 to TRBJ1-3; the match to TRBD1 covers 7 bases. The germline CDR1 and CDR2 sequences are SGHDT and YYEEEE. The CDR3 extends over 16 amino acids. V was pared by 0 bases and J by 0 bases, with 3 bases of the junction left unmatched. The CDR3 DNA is TGTGCCAGCAGCTTGGTGGGACAGAACTCTGGAAACACCATATATTTT. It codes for CASSLVGQNSGNTIYF.

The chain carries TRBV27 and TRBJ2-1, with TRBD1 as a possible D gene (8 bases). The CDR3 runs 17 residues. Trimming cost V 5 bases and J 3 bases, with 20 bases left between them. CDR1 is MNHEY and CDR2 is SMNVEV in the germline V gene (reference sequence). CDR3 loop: CASSVRGGQANYNEQFF. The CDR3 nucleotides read TGTGCCAGCAGTGTAAGGGGGGGACAGGCGAACTACAATGAGCAGTTCTTC.

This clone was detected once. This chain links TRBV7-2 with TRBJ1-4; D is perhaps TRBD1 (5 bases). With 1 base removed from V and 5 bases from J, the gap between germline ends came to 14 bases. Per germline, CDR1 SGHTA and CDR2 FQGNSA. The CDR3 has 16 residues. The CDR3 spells CASSLGGAGRNEKLFF. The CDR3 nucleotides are TGTGCCAGCAGCTTAGGGGGCGCGGGACGGAATGAAAAACTGTTTTTT.

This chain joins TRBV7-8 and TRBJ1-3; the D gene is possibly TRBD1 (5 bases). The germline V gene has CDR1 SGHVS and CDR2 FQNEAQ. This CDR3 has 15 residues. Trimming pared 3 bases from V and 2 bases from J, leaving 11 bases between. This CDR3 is CASSFGGVPGNTIYF. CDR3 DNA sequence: TGTGCCAGCAGCTTCGGAGGGGTCCCTGGAAACACCATATATTTT. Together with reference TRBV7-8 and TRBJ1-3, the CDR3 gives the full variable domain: GAGVSQSPRYKVAKRGQDVALRCDPISGHVSLFWYQQALGQGPEFLTYFQNEAQLDKSGLPSDRFFAERPEGSVSTLKIQRTQQEDSAVYLCASSFGGVPGNTIYFGEGSWLTVV.

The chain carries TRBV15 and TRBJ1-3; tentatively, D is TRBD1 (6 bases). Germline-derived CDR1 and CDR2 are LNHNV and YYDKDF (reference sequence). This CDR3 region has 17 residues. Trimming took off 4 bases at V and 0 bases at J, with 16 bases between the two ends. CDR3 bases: TGTGCCACCAGCAAACTTCGACAGGCCTTCTCTGGAAACACCATATATTTT. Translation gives CATSKLRQAFSGNTIYF.